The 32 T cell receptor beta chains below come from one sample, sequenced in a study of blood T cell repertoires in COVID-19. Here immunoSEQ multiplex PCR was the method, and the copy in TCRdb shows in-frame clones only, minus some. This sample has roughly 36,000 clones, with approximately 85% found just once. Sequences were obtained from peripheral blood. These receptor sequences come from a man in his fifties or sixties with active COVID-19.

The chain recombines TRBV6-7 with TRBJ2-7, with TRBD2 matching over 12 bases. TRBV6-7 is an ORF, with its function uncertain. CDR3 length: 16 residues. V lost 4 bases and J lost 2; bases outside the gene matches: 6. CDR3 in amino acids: CASSSGLAGVAYEQYF. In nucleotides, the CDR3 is TGTGCCAGCAGTTCGGGACTAGCGGGTGTCGCCTACGAGCAGTACTTC.

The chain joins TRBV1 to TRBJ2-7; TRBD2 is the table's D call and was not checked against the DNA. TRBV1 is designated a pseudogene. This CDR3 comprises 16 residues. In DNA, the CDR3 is TGCACCAGCAGCCTCGAAGTGGGCGGGACCCCCTACGAGCAGTACTTC. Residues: CTSSLEVGGTPYEQYF.

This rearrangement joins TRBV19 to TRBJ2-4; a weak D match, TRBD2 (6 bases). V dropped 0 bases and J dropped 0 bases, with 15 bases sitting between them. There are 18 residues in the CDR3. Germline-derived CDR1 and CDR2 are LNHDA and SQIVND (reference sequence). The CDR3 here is CASSIDVGGIIAKNIQYF. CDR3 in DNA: TGTGCCAGTAGTATAGATGTAGGCGGGATTATAGCCAAAAACATTCAGTACTTC.

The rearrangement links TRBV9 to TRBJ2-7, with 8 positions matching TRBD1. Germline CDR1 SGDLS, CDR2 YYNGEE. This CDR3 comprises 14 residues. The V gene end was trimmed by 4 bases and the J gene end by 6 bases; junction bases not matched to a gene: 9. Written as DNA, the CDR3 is TGTGCCAGCAGCCCACGGACAGGGAAAGGCGAGCAGTACTTC. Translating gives CASSPRTGKGEQYF. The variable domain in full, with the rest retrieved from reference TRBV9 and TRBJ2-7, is DSGVTQTPKHLITATGQRVTLRCSPRSGDLSVYWYQQSLDQGLQFLIQYYNGEERAKGNILERFSAQQFPDLHSELNLSSLELGDSALYFCASSPRTGKGEQYFGPGTRLTVT.

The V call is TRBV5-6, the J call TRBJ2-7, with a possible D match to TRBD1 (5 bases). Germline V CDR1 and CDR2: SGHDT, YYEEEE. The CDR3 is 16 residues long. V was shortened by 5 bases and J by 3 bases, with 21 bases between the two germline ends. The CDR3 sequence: CASRRNSKGLGYEQYF. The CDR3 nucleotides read TGTGCCAGCAGGCGAAATTCCAAGGGGCTGGGCTACGAGCAGTACTTC.

The CDR3: CASAFRAGTLGPSGYYEQYF. For the CDR3, the DNA is TGTGCCAGCGCCTTCCGGGCAGGGACTCTTGGGCCTAGCGGGTACTACGAGCAGTACTTC. This sequence joins TRBV27 and TRBJ2-7; 8 bases agree with TRBD2. The CDR3 runs 20 residues. The germline V gene encodes CDR1 MNHEY and CDR2 SMNVEV (reference sequence). V lost 8 bases to trimming and J lost 3 bases; unmatched junction nucleotides: 27.

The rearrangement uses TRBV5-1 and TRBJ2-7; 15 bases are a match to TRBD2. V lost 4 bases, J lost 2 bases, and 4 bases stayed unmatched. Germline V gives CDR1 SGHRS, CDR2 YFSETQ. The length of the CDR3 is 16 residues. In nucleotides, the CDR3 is TGCGCCAGCAGCGTGGGACTAGCGGGAGGTGCCTACGAGCAGTACTTC. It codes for CASSVGLAGGAYEQYF.

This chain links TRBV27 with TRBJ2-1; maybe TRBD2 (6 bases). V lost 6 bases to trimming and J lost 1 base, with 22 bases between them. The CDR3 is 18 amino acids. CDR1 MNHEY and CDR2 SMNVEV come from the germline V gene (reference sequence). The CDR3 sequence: CASSGRDSVLGSYNEQFF. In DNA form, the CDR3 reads TGTGCCAGCAGCGGCAGGGACTCCGTCCTTGGGTCCTACAATGAGCAGTTCTTC.

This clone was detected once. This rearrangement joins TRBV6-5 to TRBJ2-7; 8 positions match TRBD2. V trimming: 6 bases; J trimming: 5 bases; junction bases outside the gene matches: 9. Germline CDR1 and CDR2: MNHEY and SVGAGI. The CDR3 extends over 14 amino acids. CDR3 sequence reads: CASSRAGVGNEQYF. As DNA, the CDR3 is TGTGCCAGCAGCAGAGCGGGAGTCGGCAACGAGCAGTACTTC.

CDR3 DNA: TGTGCCAGCAGTTTGGGGGGGTTTGGCTACACCTTC. Translated, it gives CASSLGGFGYTF. The chain is built from TRBV12-3 or TRBV12-4 and TRBJ1-2, with D possibly being TRBD1 (5 bases). CDR3 length: 12 residues. V dropped 3 bases and J dropped 7 bases, with 9 bases sitting between them.

CDR3 coding DNA: TGTGCCACCAGTGGTGCTGGACAGGGTATACGGGCTAACGAGCAGTACTTC. Protein: CATSGAGQGIRANEQYF. The V gene is TRBV24-1, the J gene TRBJ2-7, with 8 bases aligning to TRBD1. CDR1 and CDR2 (germline): KGHDR, SFDVKD. The V and J ends lost 5 bases and 5 bases, in that order; junction bases with no gene match: 16. The CDR3 runs to 17 residues.

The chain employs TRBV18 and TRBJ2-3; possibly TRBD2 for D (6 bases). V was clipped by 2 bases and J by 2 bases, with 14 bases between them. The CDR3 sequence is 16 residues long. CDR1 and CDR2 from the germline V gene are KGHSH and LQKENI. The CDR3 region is CASSPTGLQFTDTQYF. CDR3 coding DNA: TGTGCCAGCTCACCAACGGGACTTCAGTTCACAGATACGCAGTATTTT.

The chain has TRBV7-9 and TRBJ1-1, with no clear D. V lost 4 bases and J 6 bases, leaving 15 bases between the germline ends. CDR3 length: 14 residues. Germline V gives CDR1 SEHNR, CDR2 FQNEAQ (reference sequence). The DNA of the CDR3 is TGTGCCAGCAGCTATGCGGCCCCGGCCCCTGAAGCTTTCTTT. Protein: CASSYAAPAPEAFF.

CDR3 bases: TGCAGTGCTAAGACTAGTGTCGAGCAGTACTTC. Residues: CSAKTSVEQYF. The chain employs TRBV20-1 and TRBJ2-7; TRBD2 is a possible D gene (6 bases). Trimming pared 4 bases from V and 6 bases from J, leaving 10 bases between. The CDR3 runs 11 residues. Germline CDR1 is DFQATT and CDR2 is SNEGSKA (reference sequence).

CDR3 bases: TGTGCCAGCTCACCACTTGGCAGGGTAGAGAACGAGCAGTACTTC. Amino acids: CASSPLGRVENEQYF. This sequence joins TRBV18 and TRBJ2-7; maybe TRBD1 (5 bases). From germline, CDR1 is KGHSH and CDR2 LQKENI. The CDR3 is made up of 15 amino acids. V lost 1 base, J lost 5 bases, and 15 bases lay in between.

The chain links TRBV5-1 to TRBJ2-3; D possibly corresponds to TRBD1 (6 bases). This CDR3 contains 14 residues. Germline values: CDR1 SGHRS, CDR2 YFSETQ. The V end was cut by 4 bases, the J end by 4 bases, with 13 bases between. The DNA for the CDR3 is TGCGCCAGCAGCCCCGGACAGCCTTCAGATACGCAGTATTTT. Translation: CASSPGQPSDTQYF.

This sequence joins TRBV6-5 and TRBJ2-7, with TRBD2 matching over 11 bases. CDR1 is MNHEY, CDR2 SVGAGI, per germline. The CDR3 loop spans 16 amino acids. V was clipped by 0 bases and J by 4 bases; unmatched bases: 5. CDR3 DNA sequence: TGTGCCAGCAGTTACTCGACTAGCGGGGTAAAGTACGAGCAGTACTTC. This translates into CASSYSTSGVKYEQYF.

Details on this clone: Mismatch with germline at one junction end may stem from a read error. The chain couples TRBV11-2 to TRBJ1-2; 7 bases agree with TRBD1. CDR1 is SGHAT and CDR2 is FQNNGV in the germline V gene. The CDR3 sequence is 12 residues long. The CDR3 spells CASSLSRDREVF. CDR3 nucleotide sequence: TGTGCCAGCAGCTTATCGCGCGACAGGGAGGTCTTC. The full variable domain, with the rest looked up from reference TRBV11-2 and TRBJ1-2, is EAGVAQSPRYKIIEKRQSVAFWCNPISGHATLYWYQQILGQGPKLLIQFQNNGVVDDSQLPKDRFSAERLKGVDSTLKIQPAKLEDSAVYLCASSLSRDREVFGSGTRLTVV.

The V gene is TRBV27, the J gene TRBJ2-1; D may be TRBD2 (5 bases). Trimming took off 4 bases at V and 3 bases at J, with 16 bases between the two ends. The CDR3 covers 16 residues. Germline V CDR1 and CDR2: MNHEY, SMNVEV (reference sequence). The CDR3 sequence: CASSSFGRRRYNEQFF. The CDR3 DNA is TGTGCCAGCAGTTCCTTCGGGCGGAGGCGCTACAATGAGCAGTTCTTC.

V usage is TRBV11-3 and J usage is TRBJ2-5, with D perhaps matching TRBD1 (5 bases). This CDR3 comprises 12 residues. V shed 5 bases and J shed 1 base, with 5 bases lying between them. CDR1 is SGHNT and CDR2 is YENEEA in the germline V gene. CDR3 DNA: TGTGCCAGCAGCACAGGCCAAGAGACCCAGTACTTC. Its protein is CASSTGQETQYF.

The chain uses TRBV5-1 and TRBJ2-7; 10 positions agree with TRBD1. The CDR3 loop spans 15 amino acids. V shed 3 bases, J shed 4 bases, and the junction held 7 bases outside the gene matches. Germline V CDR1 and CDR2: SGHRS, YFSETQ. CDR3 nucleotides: TGCGCCAGCAGCTATGGGACAGGGGCTGTGTACGAGCAGTACTTC. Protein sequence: CASSYGTGAVYEQYF. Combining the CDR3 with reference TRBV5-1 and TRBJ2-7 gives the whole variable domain KAGVTQTPRYLIKTRGQQVTLSCSPISGHRSVSWYQQTPGQGLQFLFEYFSETQRNKGNFPGRFSGRQFSNSRSEMNVSTLELGDSALYLCASSYGTGAVYEQYFGPGTRLTVT.

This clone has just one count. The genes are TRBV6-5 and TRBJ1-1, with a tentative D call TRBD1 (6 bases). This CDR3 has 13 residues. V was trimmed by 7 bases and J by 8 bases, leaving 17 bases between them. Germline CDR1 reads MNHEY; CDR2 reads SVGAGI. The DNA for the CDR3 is TGTGCCAGCATTAAGACAGGCCCGGCCGAAGCTTTCTTT. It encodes CASIKTGPAEAFF.

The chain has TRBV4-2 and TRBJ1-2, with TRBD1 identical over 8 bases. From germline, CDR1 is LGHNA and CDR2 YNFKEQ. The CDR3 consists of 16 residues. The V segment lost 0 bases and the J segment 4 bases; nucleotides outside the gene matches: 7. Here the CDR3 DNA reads TGTGCCAGCAGCCAAGATCTTTCAGGGGGCACCTATGGCTACACCTTC. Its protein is CASSQDLSGGTYGYTF.

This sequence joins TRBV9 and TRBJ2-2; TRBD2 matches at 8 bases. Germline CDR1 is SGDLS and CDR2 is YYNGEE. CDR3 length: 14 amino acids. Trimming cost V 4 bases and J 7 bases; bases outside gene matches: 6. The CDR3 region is CASSTRLANGELFF. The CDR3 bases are TGTGCCAGCAGCACCCGACTAGCGAACGGGGAGCTGTTTTTT.

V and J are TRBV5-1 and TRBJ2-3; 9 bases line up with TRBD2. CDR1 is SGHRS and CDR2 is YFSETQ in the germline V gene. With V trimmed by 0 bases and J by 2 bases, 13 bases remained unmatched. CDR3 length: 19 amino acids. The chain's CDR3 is CASSLDISGTSRLTDTQYF. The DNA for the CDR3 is TGCGCCAGCAGCTTGGATATCTCCGGGACTAGCAGACTCACAGATACGCAGTATTTT.

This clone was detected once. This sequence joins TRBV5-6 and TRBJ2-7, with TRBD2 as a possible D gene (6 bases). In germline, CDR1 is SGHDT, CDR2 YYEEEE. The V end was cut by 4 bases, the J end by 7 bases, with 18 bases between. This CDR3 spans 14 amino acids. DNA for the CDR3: TGTGCCAGCAGCCGGCGGGGAGTATTGGGGGAGCAGTACTTC. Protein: CASSRRGVLGEQYF.

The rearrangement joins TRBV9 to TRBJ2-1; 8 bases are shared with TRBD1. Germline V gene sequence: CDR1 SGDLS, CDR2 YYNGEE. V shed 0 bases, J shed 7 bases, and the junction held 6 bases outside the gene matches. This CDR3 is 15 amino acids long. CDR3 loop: CASSVAGQGVNEQFF. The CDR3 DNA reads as TGTGCCAGCAGCGTAGCAGGACAGGGAGTGAATGAGCAGTTCTTC. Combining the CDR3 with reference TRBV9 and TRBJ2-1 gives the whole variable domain DSGVTQTPKHLITATGQRVTLRCSPRSGDLSVYWYQQSLDQGLQFLIQYYNGEERAKGNILERFSAQQFPDLHSELNLSSLELGDSALYFCASSVAGQGVNEQFFGPGTRLTVL.

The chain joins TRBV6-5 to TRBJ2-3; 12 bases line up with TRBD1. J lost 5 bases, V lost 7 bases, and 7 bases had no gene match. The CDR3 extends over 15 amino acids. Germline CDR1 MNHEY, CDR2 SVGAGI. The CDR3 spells CASTWGQGARDTQYF. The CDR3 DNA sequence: TGTGCCAGCACATGGGGACAGGGGGCGCGAGATACGCAGTATTTT.

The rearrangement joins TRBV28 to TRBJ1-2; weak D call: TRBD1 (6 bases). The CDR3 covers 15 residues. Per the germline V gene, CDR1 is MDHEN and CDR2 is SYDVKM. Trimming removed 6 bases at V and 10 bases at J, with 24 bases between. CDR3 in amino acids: CASRSPLVGALFYTF. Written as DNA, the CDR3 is TGTGCCAGCAGGTCCCCCTTGGTGGGGGCGTTATTCTACACCTTC.

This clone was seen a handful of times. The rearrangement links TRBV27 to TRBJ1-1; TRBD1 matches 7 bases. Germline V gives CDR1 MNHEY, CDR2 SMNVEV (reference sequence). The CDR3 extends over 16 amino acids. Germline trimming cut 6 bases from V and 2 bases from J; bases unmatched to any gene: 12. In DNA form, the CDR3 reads TGTGCCAGCAGGGGAACCCTCGGGACAGCCAACACTGAAGCTTTCTTT. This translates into CASRGTLGTANTEAFF.

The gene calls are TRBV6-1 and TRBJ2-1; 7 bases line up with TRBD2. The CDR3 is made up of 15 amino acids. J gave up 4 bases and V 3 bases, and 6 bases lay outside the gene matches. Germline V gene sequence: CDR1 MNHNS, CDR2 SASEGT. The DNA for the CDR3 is TGTGCCAGCAGTGATGCTAGCGGAACTTACAATGAGCAGTTCTTC. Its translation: CASSDASGTYNEQFF.

CDR3 residues: CASSSLAYNEQFF. In DNA, the CDR3 is TGCGCCAGCAGCTCCCTAGCCTACAATGAGCAGTTCTTC. This chain links TRBV5-1 with TRBJ2-1; no clear D gene. CDR3 length: 13 amino acids. Germline assignment: CDR1 SGHRS and CDR2 YFSETQ. V lost 3 bases to trimming and J lost 2 bases, with 6 bases between them.